These T cell receptor beta chains were read from a single sample in a study of blood T cell repertoires in COVID-19. Using immunoSEQ multiplex PCR, the repertoire was profiled, and TCRdb retains in-frame clones only, with some absent. The sample includes 84,000 or so clones, more than 60% of them seen just once. Sequencing input: peripheral blood. The receptors stem from a human donor in a cohort sampled during active COVID-19. Each CDR3 is given with its conserved first and last residue. D genes are given only for firm matches. Clone size is stated in some rows and not others, as once, few, many or a class when expanded.

TRBV6-5	TRBJ1-3	NA	NA	CASSRSRGIRNTIYF	TGTGCCAGCAGTCGCTCCAGGGGAATACGAAACACCATATATTTT
TRBV5-1	TRBJ1-2	TRBD1	NA	CASSLLTGGAGGYTF	TGCGCCAGCAGCTTGTTGACAGGGGGCGCGGGAGGCTACACCTTC
TRBV10-3	TRBJ1-2	TRBD1	NA	CAISIPGQGGGYTF	TGTGCCATCAGTATACCGGGACAGGGAGGGGGCTACACCTTC
TRBV10-1	TRBJ2-1	TRBD2	NA	CASSPASGGALSVDNEQFF	TGCGCCAGCAGCCCCGCTAGCGGGGGGGCCTTGTCGGTGGACAATGAGCAGTTCTTC
TRBV28	TRBJ2-5	TRBD1	NA	CASRPPDRGIDETQYF	TGTGCCAGCAGACCGCCGGACAGGGGGATTGACGAGACCCAGTACTTC
TRBV3-1/TRBV3-2	TRBJ2-5	TRBD2	NA	CASSLSGSQETQYF	TGTGCCAGCAGCCTTAGCGGGTCTCAAGAGACCCAGTACTTC
TRBV5-1	TRBJ2-6	NA	once	CASSSLPGANVLTF	TGCGCCAGCAGCTCCCTTCCTGGGGCCAACGTCCTGACTTTC
TRBV13	TRBJ1-1	TRBD1	NA	CASSPRTGQEAFF	TGTGCCAGCAGCCCCAGGACAGGGCAGGAAGCTTTCTTT
TRBV5-5	TRBJ1-5	NA	NA	CASSLGVYSNQPQHF	TGTGCCAGCAGCTTGGGCGTTTATAGCAATCAGCCCCAGCATTTT
TRBV18	TRBJ2-1	TRBD1	once	CASSQQGASYNEQFF	TGTGCCAGCTCACAACAGGGGGCTTCCTACAATGAGCAGTTCTTC
TRBV11-3	TRBJ2-3	NA	NA	CASSPQGGYTDTQYF	TGTGCCAGCAGCCCTCAAGGAGGGTACACAGATACGCAGTATTTT
TRBV19	TRBJ1-3	NA	NA	CASRTGSSGNTIYF	TGTGCCAGTAGGACGGGGTCCTCTGGAAACACCATATATTTT
TRBV7-9	TRBJ2-3	TRBD1	few	CASSLGTGVTDTQYF	TGTGCCAGCAGCTTAGGGACAGGGGTTACAGATACGCAGTATTTT
TRBV19	TRBJ1-1	TRBD1	NA	CASSVRQGIPEAFF	TGTGCCAGTAGTGTACGACAGGGTATCCCTGAAGCTTTCTTT
TRBV19	TRBJ1-6	NA	NA	CASGPWNSPLHF	TGTGCCAGTGGCCCGTGGAATTCACCCCTCCACTTT
TRBV6-5	TRBJ2-7	TRBD2	NA	CASRREGYEQYF	TGTGCCAGCCGCAGGGAGGGATACGAGCAGTACTTC
TRBV5-6	TRBJ1-1	NA	once	CASSLDQSPAFF	TGTGCCAGCAGCTTGGACCAGTCTCCGGCTTTCTTT
TRBV29-1	TRBJ1-1	NA	NA	CSVQRGNTEAFF	TGCAGCGTCCAACGGGGGAACACTGAAGCTTTCTTT
TRBV2	TRBJ2-4	NA	NA	CASSEFGQGILAKNIQYF	TGTGCCAGCAGTGAATTTGGGCAGGGCATCCTAGCCAAAAACATTCAGTACTTC
TRBV2	TRBJ2-7	TRBD2	few	CASSENLAGYSSYEQYF	TGTGCCAGCAGTGAAAACCTAGCGGGGTATAGCTCCTACGAGCAGTACTTC
TRBV9	TRBJ1-2	TRBD1	NA	CASSPLGTGFYGYTF	TGTGCCAGCAGTCCACTGGGGACAGGGTTCTATGGCTACACCTTC
TRBV3-1/TRBV3-2	TRBJ2-1	TRBD2	NA	CASSGGTSGAFWYEQFF	TGTGCCAGCAGCGGAGGGACTAGCGGGGCTTTCTGGTATGAGCAGTTCTTC
TRBV5-1	TRBJ2-2	TRBD1	NA	CASSPAGGPGGTGELFF	TGCGCCAGCAGCCCGGCTGGCGGGCCAGGGGGCACCGGGGAGCTGTTTTTT
TRBV9	TRBJ1-1	NA	NA	CASSVLAGATEAFF	TGTGCCAGCAGCGTACTCGCGGGGGCTACTGAAGCTTTCTTT
TRBV19	TRBJ2-2	NA	NA	CASSTGAAPGHGELFF	TGTGCCAGTAGTACAGGGGCAGCCCCCGGTCACGGGGAGCTGTTTTTT
TRBV6-5	TRBJ1-1	TRBD1	NA	CASGRGTGLDAFF	TGTGCCAGCGGGCGCGGGACAGGGTTAGACGCTTTCTTT